Below, one T cell receptor (beta chain) is given with its context. Its antigen has not been determined. Base qualities were left out, and no much larger clone turns up one base away. Within the sample, other DNA sequences also encode this same CDR3. This sample was taken from a study of blood T cell repertoires in COVID-19 (TCRdb year 2020). Regarding the research as a whole: Samples from collaborators originated in the United States, Italy and Spain and spanned both the acute and convalescent phases of COVID-19. The material from the prospective study consisted of cDNA or gDNA derived from T cells, B-cell-depleted T cells, or PBMCs. The dataset comprised deeply sampled blood TCRbeta repertoires from subjects exposed to, actively infected with, or recovered from COVID-19. The repertoires were released in a freely available public database intended as a resource for research on the immune response to SARS-CoV-2. Samples came from the ongoing ImmuneRACE study (first 160 participants) plus 1,254 subjects from 6 global collaborators. The sample metadata nearly always contained a de-identified subject ID, COVID-19 status, age in years and sex. Where HLA class I and class II types were available, the types were taken from metadata supplied by the sample provider, not from assay-based typing. Paper-wide results and their limitations: The quantity of clinical and demographic metadata differed by source and by participant and was supplied without curation.

As encoded in the germline V gene, CDR1 is MDHEN while CDR2 is SYDVKM. The junction carries 8 bases between V and J, which are trimmed by 5 bases and 0 bases respectively. The CDR3 has 14 amino acids, counting the end cysteine and phenylalanine. This entry keeps only the CDR3 DNA: 42 bases, framed from base 1. Enrolling through a virtual design, the prospective study's participants ranged in age from roughly 18 to 100 years and lived across 24 United States geographic areas. To assign participants to cohorts, the prospective study relied on clinical history that participants themselves reported in a screening survey and a study questionnaire. For ImmuneRACE Cohort 3, a participant was defined as recovered based on two consecutive negative NP/OP PCR tests, clearance by a healthcare professional, or resolution of symptoms. Each participant in the prospective study had whole blood, serum and a nasopharyngeal or oropharyngeal swab collected by mobile phlebotomists. Additional blood draws and questionnaires over an approximately two-month period could optionally be provided by prospective study participants. Prospective study blood samples were shipped either frozen or at room temperature before DNA extraction.

TCRbeta CDR3 regions were amplified from genomic DNA using the immunoSEQ Assay, a bias-controlled multiplex PCR. Under the source paper's analysis protocol: Within the assay, amplification of reference gene primers was used to estimate how many nucleated cells each sample contained. To quantify the absolute abundance of each unique TCRbeta CDR3 rearrangement, sequence reads were collapsed and filtered. Productive Simpson clonality was computed per sample as the square root of Simpson's diversity index over productive rearrangements. What TCRdb holds here is the immuneACCESS table cut down to in-frame rearrangements. Part of the clones is not present; checked against another copy, under half of the missing clones reflect an unresolved V gene, and the others are unexplained. That table furnishes V, J and clone size, whereas the DNA furnished D and trimming. Recorded for this sample are under 200,000 clones; approximately 80% of them occurred a single time. The ten biggest clones cover 11% of the sample.

The origin of this receptor is a man aged 50-59 years who had recovered from COVID-19. The chain was built from TRBV28 and TRBJ1-5, with the D gene call left open. Sequencing used PBMCs or T cells enriched from blood (not recorded which). For the CDR3, the sequence is CASSRDNSNQPQHF. In nucleotides, the sequence is TGTGCCAGCAGTCGAGATAATAGCAATCAGCCCCAGCATTTT.